A selection of T cell receptor beta chains follows, all from one sample in a study of T cell changes during pregnancy in multiple sclerosis. TCRdb keeps only in-frame clones here, not all; method: immunoSEQ multiplex PCR. The sample shows some 87,000 clones, about 92% of them seen only once. The sample in question was peripheral blood, obtained in the first trimester of pregnancy. The receptors derive from a female donor with multiple sclerosis, enrolled in a pregnancy study. The conserved cysteine and the conserved F or W are not part of the CDR3 here. D genes are given only for firm matches.

D: NA; J: TRBJ2-7; V: TRBV25-1; CDR3: ASSENTHEQY
D: NA; J: TRBJ2-3; V: TRBV5-8; CDR3: ASSLFSEFADTQY
D: TRBD1; J: TRBJ1-5; V: TRBV4-1; CDR3: ASADPGQSGQPQH
D: TRBD2; J: TRBJ2-3; V: TRBV28; CDR3: ASTRAGVGTDTQY
D: NA; J: TRBJ1-3; V: TRBV28; CDR3: ASRTGHLPASGNTIY
D: NA; J: TRBJ2-1; V: TRBV5-4; CDR3: ASSPAAAQYNEQF
D: TRBD1; J: TRBJ1-1; V: TRBV19; CDR3: ASSPGTAEAF
D: NA; J: TRBJ2-5; V: TRBV27; CDR3: ASSRSSGTQY
D: TRBD1; J: TRBJ2-2; V: TRBV7-6; CDR3: ASSQGVRRELF
D: NA; J: TRBJ2-7; V: TRBV7-2; CDR3: ASSRGGTTSYEQY
D: NA; J: TRBJ2-7; V: TRBV28; CDR3: ASSLLEGTYEQY
D: NA; J: TRBJ2-7; V: TRBV6-6; CDR3: ASRQVTYEQY
D: TRBD1; J: TRBJ1-2; V: TRBV28; CDR3: ASVTGVSSGYT
D: NA; J: TRBJ1-1; V: TRBV30; CDR3: AWRDRGNTEAF
D: NA; J: TRBJ2-7; V: TRBV19; CDR3: ASRPPGIGNEQY
D: NA; J: TRBJ2-3; V: TRBV5-1; CDR3: ASSAGMSTDTQY
D: NA; J: TRBJ1-2; V: TRBV6-6; CDR3: ASSYPNGQFLYGYT
D: TRBD1; J: TRBJ2-3; V: TRBV29-1; CDR3: SVARGHRTDTQY
D: NA; J: NA; V: TRBV28; CDR3: ASSSVAGPSSYEQY
D: NA; J: TRBJ2-3; V: TRBV30; CDR3: AWSRGSRTDTQY
D: TRBD1; J: TRBJ2-7; V: TRBV27; CDR3: ASSGQVAYEQY
D: NA; J: TRBJ1-5; V: TRBV6-5; CDR3: ASQGRGGNQPQH
D: TRBD1; J: TRBJ1-1; V: TRBV5-1; CDR3: ASSGGDRVATEAF
D: NA; J: TRBJ2-7; V: TRBV28; CDR3: ASSLVQSYEQY
D: NA; J: TRBJ2-7; V: TRBV5-1; CDR3: ASSPLTDSYEQY
D: NA; J: TRBJ1-2; V: TRBV29-1; CDR3: SAEQTLGGYT
D: NA; J: TRBJ1-1; V: TRBV7-2; CDR3: ASSSRSITEAF
D: TRBD2; J: TRBJ2-3; V: TRBV2; CDR3: ASSLLSGSGIYTDTQY
D: TRBD1; J: TRBJ2-1; V: TRBV5-1; CDR3: ASSLAGQAKYNEQF
D: NA; J: TRBJ1-5; V: TRBV15; CDR3: ATSRDKNRRSNQPQH
D: NA; J: TRBJ1-2; V: TRBV6-5; CDR3: ASKSIHGYT
D: NA; J: TRBJ1-2; V: TRBV5-6; CDR3: ASSFEVFYGYT
D: TRBD1; J: TRBJ1-1; V: TRBV5-6; CDR3: ASSLPGTGPGNTEAF
D: NA; J: TRBJ2-3; V: TRBV15; CDR3: ATSNPLRLSTDTQY
D: NA; J: TRBJ1-1; V: TRBV11-3; CDR3: ASSLGTGEAF
D: NA; J: TRBJ2-1; V: TRBV2; CDR3: ASSETTTRNEQF
D: TRBD1; J: TRBJ2-1; V: TRBV7-9; CDR3: ASSLTGTGYYSEQF
D: NA; J: TRBJ2-7; V: TRBV29-1; CDR3: SVIDEGGTYEQY
D: NA; J: TRBJ1-5; V: TRBV4-1; CDR3: ASSQDSGLGGQPQH
D: NA; J: TRBJ2-1; V: TRBV9; CDR3: ASSVAGSSWSSYNEQF
D: NA; J: TRBJ2-7; V: TRBV7-8; CDR3: ASSGGPQGFTYEQY
D: TRBD1; J: TRBJ2-1; V: TRBV6-5; CDR3: ATRDREEQF
D: TRBD2; J: TRBJ2-3; V: TRBV7-9; CDR3: ASSLVGGRAADTQY
D: NA; J: TRBJ2-2; V: TRBV6-5; CDR3: ASSYGLASGELF
D: TRBD1; J: TRBJ1-2; V: TRBV6-5; CDR3: ASRPDRGDGYT
D: TRBD1; J: TRBJ1-1; V: TRBV6-5; CDR3: AGSHRGGGGTEAF
D: TRBD1; J: TRBJ2-7; V: TRBV15; CDR3: ATSRESRTGENEQY